Each of the 2 T cell receptor beta chains below was sequenced from the same sample in a study of T-cell reconstitution after alpha-beta-depleted transplantation in children. During its preparation, the TCRbeta library received unique molecular identifiers. TCRdb ran MiXCR on the PCR reads and lists one entry per CDR3 protein. The repertoire has fewer than 250,000 distinct CDR3 sequences, around 8% of them found once; the top ten carry nearly 6.5%. Sequences were derived from PBMCs, mostly from graft donor cells, sampled 180 days after TCRalphabeta/CD19-depleted stem cell transplant. Receptor source: a male patient aged 5 to 17 who had a stem cell transplant for acute lymphoblastic leukemia, so the T cells may come from the graft donor.

V and J are TRBV10-3 and TRBJ2-7; 10 nucleotides agree with TRBD2. The CDR3 is 16 residues long. Germline V gene sequence: CDR1 ENHRY, CDR2 SYGVKD. J lost 2 bases, V lost 11 bases, and 15 bases had no gene match. The CDR3 DNA sequence: TGTGCCTCTAACAGGGTCAGCGGGAGGGCCACCTACGAGCAGTACTTC. It encodes CASNRVSGRATYEQYF.

This clonotype occurred many times. The J gene is TRBJ1-4, the V gene TRBV29-1; tentative D call: TRBD1 (6 bases). The CDR3 runs to 13 residues. Germline CDR1 reads SQVTM; CDR2 reads ANQGSEA. V was clipped by 7 bases and J by 7 bases, with 16 bases between them. The CDR3 is CSGAVQGGEKLFF. The CDR3 nucleotides read TGCAGCGGTGCTGTACAGGGTGGTGAAAAACTGTTTTTT. The complete variable domain, with remaining parts taken from reference TRBV29-1 and TRBJ1-4, reads SAVISQKPSRDICQRGTSLTIQCQVDSQVTMMFWYRQQPGQSLTLIATANQGSEATYESGFVIDKFPISRPNLTFSTLTVSNMSPEDSSIYLCSGAVQGGEKLFFGSGTQLSVL.